The present T cell receptor (beta chain) was sequenced within a study of T cells in localized non-small cell lung cancer. This CDR3 has 15 amino acids. Trimming took 8 bases from V and 4 from J; bases not matched to a gene: 10. The V gene's germline CDR1 is WNHNN and CDR2 SYGVQD (reference sequence). General study results and limits: Compared with tumor, uninvolved adjacent lung displayed greater T cell clonality, ranking highest overall. Among the top 100 tumor clones, a median 57 appeared in adjacent lung.

Remarks on this clone: Its antigen is currently unknown.

Using immunoSEQ multiplex PCR, the repertoire was profiled, and TCRdb retains in-frame clones only, with some absent. The sample holds 130,000 or so clones; about 90% are singletons and the top ten take approximately 1.5%. The chain joins TRBV10-1 to TRBJ1-4; TRBD1 aligns across 7 bases. The clonotype originates from a female donor older than 55 with stage I lung adenocarcinoma. The sample here was peripheral blood, taken before any cancer treatment. In DNA form, the CDR3 reads TGCGCCAGCGAGCCCCTGGGACAGCTTAATGAAAAACTGTTTTTT. It yields the protein CASEPLGQLNEKLFF.